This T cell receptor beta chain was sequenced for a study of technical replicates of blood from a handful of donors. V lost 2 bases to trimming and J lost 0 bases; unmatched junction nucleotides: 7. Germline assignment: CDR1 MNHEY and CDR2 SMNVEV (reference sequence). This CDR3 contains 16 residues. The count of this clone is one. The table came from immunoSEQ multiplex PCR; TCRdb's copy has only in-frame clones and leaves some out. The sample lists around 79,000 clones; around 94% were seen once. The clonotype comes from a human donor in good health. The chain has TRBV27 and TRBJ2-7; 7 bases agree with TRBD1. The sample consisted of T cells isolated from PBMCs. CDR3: CASSLSRTGSSYEQYF. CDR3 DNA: TGTGCCAGCAGTTTAAGTCGGACAGGAAGCTCCTACGAGCAGTACTTC.